This section outlines one T cell receptor beta chain sequence together with its context. These data originate in a study of T cell responses to AZD1222 COVID-19 vaccine. Study summary: Second-dose groups at about 4 or about 12 weeks were pooled.

The protocol was immunoSEQ multiplex PCR, while the TCRdb copy is restricted to in-frame clones and leaves out a portion. The sample consists of about 55,000 clones, nearly 90% of them appearing once. V was cut by 1 base and J by 4 bases, with 13 bases left in between. Germline assignment: CDR1 KGHSH and CDR2 LQKENI. There are 15 residues in the CDR3. This material consisted of peripheral blood, taken on day 0 of AZD1222 vaccination. The clonotype was recovered from an adult in good health. The chain carries TRBV18 and TRBJ1-1; D gene uncertain. For the CDR3, the DNA is TGTGCCAGCTCACCACGAGAGTCAATGAGCACTGAAGCTTTCTTT. This translates into CASSPRESMSTEAFF. Full variable domain (remainder filled in from reference TRBV18 and TRBJ1-1): NAGVMQNPRHLVRRRGQEARLRCSPMKGHSHVYWYRQLPEEGLKFMVYLQKENIIDESGMPKERFSAEFPKEGPSILRIQQVVRGDSAAYFCASSPRESMSTEAFFGQGTRLTVV.